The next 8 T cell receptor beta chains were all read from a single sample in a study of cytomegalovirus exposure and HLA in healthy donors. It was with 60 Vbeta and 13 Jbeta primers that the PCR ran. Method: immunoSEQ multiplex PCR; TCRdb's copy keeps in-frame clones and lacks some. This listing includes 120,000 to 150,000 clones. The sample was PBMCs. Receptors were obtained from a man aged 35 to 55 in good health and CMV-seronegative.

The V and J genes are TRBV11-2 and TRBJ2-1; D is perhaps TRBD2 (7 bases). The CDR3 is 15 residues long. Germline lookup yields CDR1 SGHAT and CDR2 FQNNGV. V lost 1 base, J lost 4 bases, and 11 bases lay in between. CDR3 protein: CASSLVGGQYNEQFF. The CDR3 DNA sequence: TGTGCCAGCAGCTTAGTGGGGGGGCAGTACAATGAGCAGTTCTTC.

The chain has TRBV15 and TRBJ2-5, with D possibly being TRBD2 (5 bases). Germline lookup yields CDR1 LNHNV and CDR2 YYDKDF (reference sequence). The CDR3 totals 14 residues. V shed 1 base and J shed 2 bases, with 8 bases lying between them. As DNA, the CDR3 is TGTGCCACCAGCAGAGTCCCGGGGCAAGAGACCCAGTACTTC. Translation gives CATSRVPGQETQYF.

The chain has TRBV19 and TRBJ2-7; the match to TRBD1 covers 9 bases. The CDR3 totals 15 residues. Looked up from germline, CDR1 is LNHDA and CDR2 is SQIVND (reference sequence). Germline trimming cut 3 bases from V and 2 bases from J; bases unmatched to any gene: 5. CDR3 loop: CASSMAGQGTYEQYF. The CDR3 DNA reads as TGTGCCAGTAGTATGGCCGGACAGGGGACCTACGAGCAGTACTTC.

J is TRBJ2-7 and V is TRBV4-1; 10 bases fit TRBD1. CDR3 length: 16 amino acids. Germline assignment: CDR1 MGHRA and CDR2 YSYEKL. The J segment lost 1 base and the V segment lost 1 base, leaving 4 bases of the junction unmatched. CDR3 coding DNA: TGCGCCAGCAGCCAAGTCCCGGGACAGGGGTCCTACGAGCAGTACTTC. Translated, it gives CASSQVPGQGSYEQYF.

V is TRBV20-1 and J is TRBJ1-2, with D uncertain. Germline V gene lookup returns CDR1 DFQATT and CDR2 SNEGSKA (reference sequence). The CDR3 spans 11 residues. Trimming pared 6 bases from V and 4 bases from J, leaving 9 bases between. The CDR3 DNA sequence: TGCAGTGCGGAGGGAGGCTATGGCTACACCTTC. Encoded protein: CSAEGGYGYTF.

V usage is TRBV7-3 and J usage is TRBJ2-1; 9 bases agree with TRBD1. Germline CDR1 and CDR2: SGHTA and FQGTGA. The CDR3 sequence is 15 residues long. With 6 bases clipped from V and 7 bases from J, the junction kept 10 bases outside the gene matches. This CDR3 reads CASSPGTGKRNEQFF. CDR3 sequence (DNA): TGTGCCAGCAGTCCCGGGACAGGGAAAAGGAATGAGCAGTTCTTC.

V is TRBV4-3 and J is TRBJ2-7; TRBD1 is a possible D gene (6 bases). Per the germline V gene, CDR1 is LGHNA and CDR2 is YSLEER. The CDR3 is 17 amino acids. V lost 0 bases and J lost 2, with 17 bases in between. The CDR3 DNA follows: TGCGCCAGCAGCCAAGAACTCACGGGAACAGGGACCTACGAGCAGTACTTC. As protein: CASSQELTGTGTYEQYF.

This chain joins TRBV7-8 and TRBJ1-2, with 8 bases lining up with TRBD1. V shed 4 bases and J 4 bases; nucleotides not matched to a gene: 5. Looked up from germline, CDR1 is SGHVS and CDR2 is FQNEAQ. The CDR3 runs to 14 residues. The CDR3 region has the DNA TGTGCCAGCAGCTCTCAGGGGGCATTCTATGGCTACACCTTC. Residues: CASSSQGAFYGYTF.